This entry lists 26 T cell receptor beta chains sequenced from one sample in a study of blood T cell repertoires in COVID-19. Some clones are missing from TCRdb's copy, which holds only in-frame ones; the method was immunoSEQ multiplex PCR. The sample consists of approximately 250,000 clones, around 86% of them appearing once. The material sequenced was peripheral blood. These receptors were collected from a man between 25 and 39 years old who had recovered from COVID-19.

This chain connects TRBV4-1 to TRBJ1-4; 10 bases fit TRBD1. This CDR3 comprises 16 residues. Germline V gene lookup returns CDR1 MGHRA and CDR2 YSYEKL. Losses at the gene ends were 3 bases for V and 3 bases for J; bases not matched to a gene: 4. CDR3 residues: CASSQGQGKANEKLFF. As DNA, the CDR3 is TGCGCCAGCAGCCAGGGACAGGGGAAAGCTAATGAAAAACTGTTTTTT.

The CDR3 DNA reads as TGTGCCAGCAGTCCCCCAGGGGTCTACAATGAGCAGTTCTTC. It encodes CASSPPGVYNEQFF. The rearrangement joins TRBV27 to TRBJ2-1; tentatively, D is TRBD1 (6 bases). The CDR3 is 14 residues long. V lost 5 bases and J 3 bases, leaving 11 bases between the germline ends. Per germline, CDR1 MNHEY and CDR2 SMNVEV (reference sequence).

This chain connects TRBV5-4 to TRBJ2-2; TRBD2 agrees at 8 bases. There are 15 residues in the CDR3. The V gene's germline CDR1 is SGHNT and CDR2 YYREEE (reference sequence). The V and J ends lost 6 bases and 4 bases, in that order; junction bases with no gene match: 8. The DNA for the CDR3 is TGTGCCAGCACACGCGGGGGGCATGGCACCGGGGAGCTGTTTTTT. This encodes CASTRGGHGTGELFF.

The chain uses TRBV4-1 and TRBJ2-3, with 9 bases identical to TRBD2. The CDR3 is 17 amino acids. V gave up 1 base and J gave up 2 bases; unmatched junction bases: 7. The germline V gene encodes CDR1 MGHRA and CDR2 YSYEKL. CDR3 region: CASSQGPGGGATDTQYF. CDR3 nucleotide sequence: TGCGCCAGCAGCCAAGGACCGGGCGGGGGGGCCACAGATACGCAGTATTTT.

This clone came up once. The CDR3 sequence: CAAWAGQAGELFF. The CDR3 bases are TGTGCCGCCTGGGCAGGGCAAGCCGGGGAGCTGTTTTTT. The chain couples TRBV10-3 to TRBJ2-2, with a tentative D call TRBD1 (5 bases). CDR3 length equals 13 residues. V lost 11 bases to trimming and J lost 6 bases, with 16 bases between them. In germline, CDR1 is ENHRY, CDR2 SYGVKD.

The V gene is TRBV5-7, the J gene TRBJ1-5, with TRBD1 identical over 8 bases. TRBV5-7 is noted as an ORF with a role that remains uncertain. The CDR3 consists of 19 residues. With V trimmed by 0 bases and J by 5 bases, 16 bases remained unmatched. DNA for the CDR3: TGTGCCAGCAGCTTGGAGGGGGACGAACGGACAGGGTGGCATCAGCCCCAGCATTTT. Translated, it gives CASSLEGDERTGWHQPQHF.

In DNA form, the CDR3 reads TGTGCCAGCAGCTCGGACAGGGCTGATGGGGCCAACGTCCTGACTTTC. Translating gives CASSSDRADGANVLTF. The rearrangement joins TRBV5-5 to TRBJ2-6; the match to TRBD1 covers 8 bases. V was pared by 3 bases and J by 3 bases, with 5 bases of the junction left unmatched. The V gene's germline CDR1 is SGHKS and CDR2 YYEKEE (reference sequence). This CDR3 spans 16 amino acids.

The chain is built from TRBV9 and TRBJ2-2; no clear D gene. This CDR3 contains 14 residues. Per the germline V gene, CDR1 is SGDLS and CDR2 is YYNGEE. V was trimmed by 1 base and J by 3 bases, leaving 7 bases between them. The CDR3 DNA sequence: TGTGCCAGCAGCGTACCGGGTCACACCGGGGAGCTGTTTTTT. Encoded protein: CASSVPGHTGELFF.

This rearrangement joins TRBV30 to TRBJ1-2; D is undetermined. The CDR3 totals 12 residues. CDR1 and CDR2 (germline): GTSNPN, SVGIG (reference sequence). V was pared by 1 base and J by 8 bases, with 11 bases between. DNA of the CDR3: TGTGCCTGGAGTGCAGTACTATCGGGCTACACCTTC. Translating gives CAWSAVLSGYTF.

The rearrangement joins TRBV24-1 to TRBJ1-4; a weak D match, TRBD1 (6 bases). In germline, CDR1 is KGHDR, CDR2 SFDVKD. The CDR3 has 16 residues. V lost 7 bases and J lost 7, with 21 bases in between. The CDR3 spells CATSHLLTGKGEKLFF. The CDR3 bases are TGTGCCACCAGCCACTTATTAACAGGGAAAGGTGAAAAACTGTTTTTT.

The chain has TRBV24-1 and TRBJ2-1, with 9 bases lining up with TRBD1. The V segment lost 9 bases and the J segment 2 bases; nucleotides outside the gene matches: 1. There are 13 residues in the CDR3. Germline lookup yields CDR1 KGHDR and CDR2 SFDVKD. The CDR3 spells CATRDRAYNEQFF. In DNA, the CDR3 is TGTGCCACCCGGGACAGGGCCTACAATGAGCAGTTCTTC.

The chain is built from TRBV12-5 and TRBJ1-2; a possible D gene is TRBD1 (6 bases). Germline lookup yields CDR1 LGHNT and CDR2 FRNRAP. The CDR3 is 16 residues long. Trimming stripped 0 bases from V and 4 bases from J, with 15 bases between. The CDR3 loop is CASGLVQGRIIYGYTF. In nucleotides, the CDR3 is TGTGCTAGTGGTTTGGTACAGGGACGGATCATCTATGGCTACACCTTC.

This clone is a singleton in its sample. The chain couples TRBV2 to TRBJ2-7, with D possibly TRBD1 on 6 matching bases. The CDR3 is made up of 11 amino acids. The ends were cut back, 6 bases at V and 6 bases at J, with 9 bases in the middle. Germline V lookup: CDR1 SNHLY, CDR2 FYNNEI. This CDR3 reads CASSRGGEQYF. The CDR3 nucleotides read TGTGCCAGCAGCAGGGGTGGCGAGCAGTACTTC.

This rearrangement joins TRBV19 to TRBJ2-2, with D hard to call. This CDR3 region has 14 residues. Germline lookup yields CDR1 LNHDA and CDR2 SQIVND (reference sequence). Between the trimmed V and J ends, which lost 5 bases and 3 bases, there was a span of 10 bases. The CDR3 bases are TGTGCCAGTAGTTCTAACGTATACACCGGGGAGCTGTTTTTT. Residues: CASSSNVYTGELFF.

The gene calls are TRBV5-1 and TRBJ2-3, with D possibly TRBD2 on 6 matching bases. V lost 0 bases and J lost 2, with 10 bases in between. In germline, CDR1 is SGHRS, CDR2 YFSETQ. The CDR3 sequence is 15 residues long. The CDR3 loop reads CASSLEAGYTDTQYF. The CDR3 bases are TGCGCCAGCAGCTTGGAGGCGGGGTACACAGATACGCAGTATTTT.

This chain connects TRBV4-3 to TRBJ2-3, with 8 bases identical to TRBD2. The CDR3 contains 16 residues. Losses at the gene ends were 2 bases for V and 2 bases for J; bases not matched to a gene: 6. The germline gives CDR1 LGHNA, CDR2 YSLEER. The CDR3 sequence: CASSQFKREITDTQYF. CDR3 bases: TGCGCCAGCAGCCAATTCAAGCGGGAGATCACAGATACGCAGTATTTT.

The gene calls are TRBV5-6 and TRBJ1-2, with 10 nucleotides matching TRBD1. The CDR3 contains 14 residues. V lost 4 bases to trimming and J lost 2 bases; unmatched junction nucleotides: 2. The germline V gene has CDR1 SGHDT and CDR2 YYEEEE. The CDR3 DNA sequence: TGTGCCAGCAGCCTGGGACAGGGGAACTATGGCTACACCTTC. The encoded protein is CASSLGQGNYGYTF.

The gene calls are TRBV7-9 and TRBJ2-3; possible D gene TRBD1, 5 bases. V lost 4 bases and J lost 0, with 11 bases in between. Germline lookup yields CDR1 SEHNR and CDR2 FQNEAQ (reference sequence). The CDR3 is made up of 15 amino acids. The CDR3 loop is CASSSVGASTDTQYF. CDR3 coding DNA: TGTGCCAGCAGCTCCGTAGGGGCCAGCACAGATACGCAGTATTTT.

The gene calls are TRBV7-2 and TRBJ1-4; TRBD1 matches at 7 bases. The CDR3 consists of 14 residues. The junction had 8 bases not matched to a gene; V was cut back by 5 bases and J by 8 bases. CDR1 is SGHTA, CDR2 FQGNSA, per germline. The CDR3 DNA reads as TGTGCCAGCAGCAGAGACAGGGTGGGGGAAAAACTGTTTTTT. Translated: CASSRDRVGEKLFF.

The V gene is TRBV19, the J gene TRBJ2-7; D uncertain. Germline V CDR1 and CDR2: LNHDA, SQIVND (reference sequence). There are 13 residues in the CDR3. The CDR3: CATSRWAPYEQYF. CDR3 in DNA: TGTGCTACTTCCCGTTGGGCGCCCTACGAGCAGTACTTC.

This clone has just one count. V and J are TRBV18 and TRBJ2-1, with 12 bases fitting TRBD2. The germline V gene has CDR1 KGHSH and CDR2 LQKENI. V trimming: 8 bases; J trimming: 6 bases; junction bases outside the gene matches: 5. This CDR3 has 14 amino acids. CDR3 in amino acids: CASTRLAGVNEQFF. CDR3 nucleotides: TGTGCCAGCACCCGACTAGCGGGGGTCAATGAGCAGTTCTTC.

CDR3 protein: CASSLAASGGVGNEQFF. Here the CDR3 DNA reads TGTGCCAGCAGCTTAGCGGCTAGCGGGGGGGTAGGGAATGAGCAGTTCTTC. J is TRBJ2-1 and V is TRBV7-7, with 12 bases aligning to TRBD2. V trimming: 0 bases; J trimming: 7 bases; junction bases outside the gene matches: 7. The CDR3 loop spans 17 amino acids. Germline-derived CDR1 and CDR2 are SSHAT and FNYEAQ (reference sequence).

This clone was observed a handful of times. V and J are TRBV5-4 and TRBJ2-2; 8 nucleotides match TRBD2. Germline loops: CDR1 SGHNT, CDR2 YYREEE (reference sequence). V trimming: 5 bases; J trimming: 6 bases; junction bases outside the gene matches: 6. This CDR3 comprises 14 residues. The CDR3 DNA sequence: TGTGCCAGCAGGATCGGGGGGGCCGCCGGGGAGCTGTTTTTT. Translated: CASRIGGAAGELFF.

V usage is TRBV6-5 and J usage is TRBJ2-7; 8 bases match TRBD1. The CDR3 length is 14 residues. V shed 0 bases, J shed 9 bases, and the junction held 7 bases outside the gene matches. The germline V gene encodes CDR1 MNHEY and CDR2 SVGAGI. The CDR3: CASSYSYDRGGQYF. DNA for the CDR3: TGTGCCAGCAGTTACTCCTATGACAGGGGTGGGCAGTACTTC.

The chain combines TRBV19 with TRBJ1-4; D perhaps matches TRBD1 (5 bases). Deletions cut 6 bases from V and 7 bases from J, with 12 bases between. Germline loops: CDR1 LNHDA, CDR2 SQIVND (reference sequence). The CDR3 covers 13 residues. The CDR3 nucleotides are TGTGCCAGTAGGGGGAGGGGCGGTGAAAAACTGTTTTTT. It is translated as CASRGRGGEKLFF. The variable domain in full, with the rest retrieved from reference TRBV19 and TRBJ1-4, is DGGITQSPKYLFRKEGQNVTLSCEQNLNHDAMYWYRQDPGQGLRLIYYSQIVNDFQKGDIAEGYSVSREKKESFPLTVTSAQKNPTAFYLCASRGRGGEKLFFGSGTQLSVL.

The CDR3 is CASSEEATGELFF. For the CDR3, the DNA is TGTGCCAGCAGTGAGGAGGCCACCGGGGAGCTGTTTTTT. The chain combines TRBV2 with TRBJ2-2, with TRBD2 as a possible D gene (5 bases). Germline V gene lookup returns CDR1 SNHLY and CDR2 FYNNEI. The ends were cut back, 3 bases at V and 4 bases at J, with 6 bases in the middle. CDR3 length: 13 amino acids.